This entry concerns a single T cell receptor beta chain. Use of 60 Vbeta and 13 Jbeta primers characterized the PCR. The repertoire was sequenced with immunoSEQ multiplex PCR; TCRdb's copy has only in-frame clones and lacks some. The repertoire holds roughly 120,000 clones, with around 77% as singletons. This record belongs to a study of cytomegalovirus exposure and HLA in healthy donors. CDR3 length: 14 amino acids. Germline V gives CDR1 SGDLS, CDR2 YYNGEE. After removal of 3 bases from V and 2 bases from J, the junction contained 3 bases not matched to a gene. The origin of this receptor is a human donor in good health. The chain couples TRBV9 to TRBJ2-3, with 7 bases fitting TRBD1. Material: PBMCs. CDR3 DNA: TGTGCCAGCAGCGACGGACAGGTCACAGATACGCAGTATTTT. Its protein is CASSDGQVTDTQYF. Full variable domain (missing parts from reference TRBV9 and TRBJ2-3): DSGVTQTPKHLITATGQRVTLRCSPRSGDLSVYWYQQSLDQGLQFLIQYYNGEERAKGNILERFSAQQFPDLHSELNLSSLELGDSALYFCASSDGQVTDTQYFGPGTRLTVL.